This T cell receptor beta chain stems from a study of T cell responses to AZD1222 COVID-19 vaccine. In the case of this clone: Antigen: not known.

Produced via immunoSEQ multiplex PCR; TCRdb's table is partial and in-frame only. The table lists some 140,000 clones, roughly 90% of them singletons. Germline trimming cut 4 bases from V and 2 bases from J; bases unmatched to any gene: 5. Per germline, CDR1 SQVTM and CDR2 ANQGSEA. CDR3 length: 15 amino acids. Study-level results: CD4 TCRs associated with vaccination spanned spike, dominating at 160-218 and 743-854. It should be noted that donors were predominantly white British and more often female, and clonal diversity was possibly underestimated. As reported, nearly half of all spike-specific TCRs target variant regions that are unmutated. Just 5 or 6 AZD1222 recipients tested seropositive at baseline.

This receptor was identified in an adult in good health. The source material was peripheral blood, sampled on day 0 of AZD1222 vaccination. The chain is built from TRBV29-1 and TRBJ2-2; TRBD2 matches 9 bases. CDR3 region: CSVAGSGGNTGELFF. For the CDR3, the DNA is TGCAGCGTTGCGGGTAGCGGGGGCAACACCGGGGAGCTGTTTTTT.